The next 8 T cell receptor beta chains were all read from a single sample in a study of T cell changes during pregnancy in multiple sclerosis. Method: immunoSEQ multiplex PCR; TCRdb's copy keeps in-frame clones and lacks some. The table shows fewer than 75,000 clones, with 80% to 95% occurring only once. The sequenced sample was peripheral blood, obtained in the second trimester of pregnancy. These receptors were obtained from a female donor with multiple sclerosis, enrolled in a pregnancy study.

The CDR3 loop reads CASSDRGGDTEAFF. The CDR3 DNA reads TGTGCCAGCAGTGACAGGGGGGGGGACACTGAAGCTTTCTTT. The chain recombines TRBV9 with TRBJ1-1; 9 bases are a match to TRBD1. V lost 5 bases, J lost 3 bases, and 5 bases stayed unmatched. Germline V CDR1 and CDR2: SGDLS, YYNGEE. The CDR3 sequence is 14 residues long.

The chain has TRBV11-2 and TRBJ2-7; 13 bases are shared with TRBD2. CDR1 and CDR2 from the germline V gene are SGHAT and FQNNGV. The CDR3 length is 18 residues. J was trimmed by 1 base and V by 1 base; bases with no gene match: 7. This CDR3 reads CASSLVRGTSGVSYEQYF. The CDR3 nucleotides read TGTGCCAGCAGCTTAGTTAGGGGGACTAGCGGGGTATCCTACGAGCAGTACTTC.

This chain uses TRBV7-9 with TRBJ2-7; 7 bases are shared with TRBD2. J lost 1 base, V lost 5 bases, and 8 bases had no gene match. The CDR3 runs to 15 residues. Germline values: CDR1 SEHNR, CDR2 FQNEAQ (reference sequence). CDR3 amino acids: CASSVSGGRSYEQYF. CDR3 nucleotide sequence: TGTGCCAGCAGCGTCTCGGGCGGGAGATCCTACGAGCAGTACTTC.

The rearrangement uses TRBV7-9 and TRBJ2-4; 7 bases agree with TRBD2. With 5 bases clipped from V and 3 bases from J, the junction kept 7 bases outside the gene matches. This CDR3 is built from 15 residues. Germline assignment: CDR1 SEHNR and CDR2 FQNEAQ (reference sequence). CDR3 bases: TGTGCCAGCAGCGCCGGACTAGTGGGCAAAAACATTCAGTACTTC. Its translation is CASSAGLVGKNIQYF.

The rearrangement uses TRBV5-1 and TRBJ2-1; TRBD2 matches at 10 bases. The CDR3 is made up of 16 amino acids. Germline lookup yields CDR1 SGHRS and CDR2 YFSETQ. Trimming took 0 bases from V and 8 from J; bases not matched to a gene: 8. This chain's CDR3 is CASSLVASGSPDEQFF. In DNA, the CDR3 is TGCGCCAGCAGCTTGGTCGCTAGCGGGAGCCCCGATGAGCAGTTCTTC.

The rearrangement joins TRBV7-2 to TRBJ2-5; D is unclear. The end of the DNA is better explained by TRBJ2-7, so the J call may be wrong. Germline-derived CDR1 and CDR2 are SGHTA and FQGNSA. The CDR3 has 13 amino acids. The CDR3 DNA reads TGTGCCAGCAGCTCCCCTCAACCCCACGAGCAGTACTTC. The encoded protein is CASSSPQPHEQYF.

This rearrangement joins TRBV19 to TRBJ2-6; tentative D call: TRBD1 (5 bases). CDR1 is LNHDA and CDR2 is SQIVND in the germline V gene (reference sequence). V was trimmed by 8 bases and J by 9 bases, leaving 14 bases between them. The CDR3 has 13 residues. In nucleotides, the CDR3 is TGTGCCAGTTCTCGGCAGGGTGGCAACGTCCTGACTTTC. This sequence encodes CASSRQGGNVLTF. The complete variable domain, with remaining parts taken from reference TRBV19 and TRBJ2-6, reads DGGITQSPKYLFRKEGQNVTLSCEQNLNHDAMYWYRQDPGQGLRLIYYSQIVNDFQKGDIAEGYSVSREKKESFPLTVTSAQKNPTAFYLCASSRQGGNVLTFGAGSRLTVL.

The table lists this clone with a count of one. This sequence joins TRBV7-7 and TRBJ1-1; the D gene is possibly TRBD1 (6 bases). V gave up 11 bases and J gave up 1 base, with 8 bases separating them. The CDR3 sequence is 11 residues long. Germline-derived CDR1 and CDR2 are SSHAT and FNYEAQ (reference sequence). The CDR3 DNA reads as TGTGCCGTGGGGGCGAACACTGAAGCTTTCTTT. Translated, it gives CAVGANTEAFF.